Below, 20 T cell receptor beta chains from the same sample are listed, as sequenced in a study of naive and memory T cell subsets. Antigens of these TCRs are unknown. Findings of the study overall: Naive repertoires, especially CD8, held a few larger clonotypes, possibly memory cells re-expressing CD45RA.

The beta constant-region primer was an equimolar mix of two oligonucleotides covering TRBC1 and TRBC2. Four rounds of PCR amplified the ligated cDNA using nested alpha and beta constant-region primers plus SP2. Via MiXCR, TCRdb re-called the UMI-ligation and nested PCR reads, giving one row per CDR3 protein. The sample carries approximately 150,000 distinct CDR3 sequences, 22% recorded once. Sequenced material: naive CD4+ T cells from blood. Receptors originate from a human donor in good health.

A few counts support this clonotype. The V gene is TRBV21-1, the J gene TRBJ2-7; TRBD1, the table's D call, was not compared with the DNA. TRBV21-1 is assigned pseudogene status. The CDR3 contains 14 residues. The CDR3, as DNA: TGTGCCAGCAGCAAATGGGGGGTTTCCTACGAGCAGTACTTC. Amino acids: CASSKWGVSYEQYF.

The chain has TRBV4-2 and TRBJ2-4; tentative D call: TRBD1 (7 bases). CDR1 is LGHNA, CDR2 YNFKEQ, per germline. Trimming stripped 2 bases from V and 7 bases from J, with 18 bases between. The CDR3 sequence is 16 residues long. The CDR3 DNA follows: TGTGCCAGCAGCCAAAAGGGGGGAGACAGGGCGAACATTCAGTACTTC. Translated: CASSQKGGDRANIQYF.

This clonotype appeared a few times. The chain links TRBV10-3 to TRBJ2-7; 7 nucleotides agree with TRBD1. The CDR3 consists of 13 residues. CDR1 ENHRY and CDR2 SYGVKD come from the germline V gene. The junction had 11 bases not matched to a gene; V was cut back by 10 bases and J by 5 bases. The CDR3 DNA reads as TGTGCCACGACAGGGCGGTGGGGTGACGAGCAGTACTTC. It translates to CATTGRWGDEQYF.

There are a few counts of this clonotype. The V gene is TRBV28, the J gene TRBJ1-3, with 7 bases fitting TRBD1. There are 14 residues in the CDR3. V trimming: 6 bases; J trimming: 0 bases; junction bases outside the gene matches: 2. Germline loops: CDR1 MDHEN, CDR2 SYDVKM. Written as DNA, the CDR3 is TGTGCCAGCAGGTCAGGGGGCTCTGGAAACACCATATATTTT. It yields the protein CASRSGGSGNTIYF.

This clonotype was counted between two and nine times. The rearrangement links TRBV29-1 to TRBJ1-1, with D possibly matching TRBD1 (5 bases). CDR3 length equals 13 residues. CDR1 is SQVTM, CDR2 ANQGSEA, per germline. Trimming took off 7 bases at V and 3 bases at J, with 15 bases between the two ends. CDR3 DNA: TGCAGCGCTCGGGGACCCTCAGACACTGAAGCTTTCTTT. This gives the protein CSARGPSDTEAFF.

The CDR3 bases are TGCGCCAGCAGAGGGGTAGACTACGAGCAGTACTTC. Residues: CASRGVDYEQYF. V and J are TRBV5-1 and TRBJ2-7, with D possibly TRBD1 on 5 matching bases. The germline V and J ends were trimmed by 5 bases and 3 bases, with 9 bases remaining between them. The CDR3 contains 12 residues. CDR1 is SGHRS and CDR2 is YFSETQ in the germline V gene.

This clonotype was counted a few times. V is TRBV6-5 and J is TRBJ2-7; TRBD1 agrees at 7 bases. V trimming: 7 bases; J trimming: 0 bases; junction bases outside the gene matches: 9. Germline CDR1 MNHEY, CDR2 SVGAGI. The CDR3 extends over 15 amino acids. CDR3 sequence: CASKQDRPSSYEQYF. DNA of the CDR3: TGTGCCAGCAAACAGGACAGGCCAAGCTCCTACGAGCAGTACTTC.

This clonotype came up many times. This sequence joins TRBV5-1 and TRBJ2-7; no clear D gene. The CDR3 totals 15 residues. CDR1 SGHRS and CDR2 YFSETQ come from the germline V gene. Trimming removed 1 base from V and 0 bases from J, with 11 bases in between. Here the CDR3 reads CASSLSSSYSYEQYF. In nucleotides, the CDR3 is TGCGCCAGCAGCTTGTCAAGTTCCTACTCCTACGAGCAGTACTTC.

In this sample, this clonotype turned up a few times. The chain combines TRBV9 with TRBJ1-2; 8 nucleotides line up with TRBD1. CDR1 SGDLS and CDR2 YYNGEE come from the germline V gene. This CDR3 contains 14 residues. The trim removed 2 bases at V and 3 bases at J, leaving 3 bases unmatched. DNA for the CDR3: TGTGCCAGCAGCGTTAGCAGGGGGCACTATGGCTACACCTTC. Its translation is CASSVSRGHYGYTF.

This clonotype was observed at least ten times. J is TRBJ2-1 and V is TRBV7-2, with unresolved D. CDR3 length: 13 residues. V gave up 5 bases and J gave up 9 bases, with 14 bases separating them. From germline, CDR1 is SGHTA and CDR2 FQGNSA. The CDR3 protein is CASSATWSSEQFF. Here the CDR3 DNA reads TGTGCCAGCAGCGCCACTTGGAGCAGTGAGCAGTTCTTC.

In this sample, this clonotype turned up many times. The J gene is TRBJ2-7, the V gene TRBV28, with 9 bases lining up with TRBD2. Germline V gives CDR1 MDHEN, CDR2 SYDVKM. V was clipped by 6 bases and J by 6 bases; unmatched bases: 18. There are 17 residues in the CDR3. The CDR3 DNA reads TGTGCCAGCAGCCGACTGACTAGCGGAGACCAAGGAGGCGAGCAGTACTTC. It is translated as CASSRLTSGDQGGEQYF.

This sequence joins TRBV3-1 and TRBJ1-2; 11 bases agree with TRBD1. With V trimmed by 1 base and J by 10 bases, 5 bases remained unmatched. Germline CDR1 LGHDT, CDR2 YNNKEL (reference sequence). The CDR3 runs to 14 residues. The CDR3 sequence is CASSQVGDRGDYTF. The CDR3 DNA is TGTGCCAGCAGCCAAGTCGGGGACAGGGGGGACTACACCTTC.

This clonotype was counted only a few times. The chain has TRBV30 and TRBJ1-5; D possibly corresponds to TRBD1 (5 bases). Germline CDR1 is GTSNPN and CDR2 is SVGIG (reference sequence). Trimming took 0 bases from V and 2 from J, leaving 11 bases between them. The CDR3 runs 15 residues. CDR3 loop: CAWSVRGLGNQPQHF. CDR3 coding DNA: TGTGCCTGGAGTGTACGGGGGTTGGGCAATCAGCCCCAGCATTTT.

This clonotype was detected once. An end of the junction differs from the germline gene, which may be a read error. This rearrangement joins TRBV25-1 to TRBJ2-7; D unresolved. The CDR3 totals 12 residues. Germline-derived CDR1 and CDR2 are MGHDK and SYGVNS. CDR3 sequence reads: CASGEPGYEQYF. The DNA of the CDR3 is TGTGCCAGCGGTGAACCGGGCTACGAGCAGTACTTC.

The V call is TRBV20-1, the J call TRBJ1-6; D possibly corresponds to TRBD1 (5 bases). The CDR3 spans 20 residues. The V gene lost 5 bases and the J gene lost 5 bases, with 31 bases spanning the gap. The germline V gene has CDR1 DFQATT and CDR2 SNEGSKA (reference sequence). The CDR3 loop is CSADRGWTTSPPADNSPLHF. For the CDR3, the DNA is TGCAGTGCTGACCGGGGGTGGACGACCTCTCCCCCCGCGGATAATTCACCCCTCCACTTT.

In its sample, this clonotype was seen a few times. Written as DNA, the CDR3 is TGTGCCAGCAGTTTCTCAGGGTTCGGAACTGAAGCTTTCTTT. This translates into CASSFSGFGTEAFF. The J gene is TRBJ1-1, the V gene TRBV27, with D possibly matching TRBD1 (5 bases). Trimming removed 3 bases from V and 5 bases from J, with 13 bases in between. This CDR3 spans 14 amino acids. Germline V gives CDR1 MNHEY, CDR2 SMNVEV (reference sequence).

This sequence joins TRBV3-1 and TRBJ2-1; 11 bases agree with TRBD2. The CDR3 runs 15 residues. Germline assignment: CDR1 LGHDT and CDR2 YNNKEL (reference sequence). V lost 2 bases, J lost 9 bases, and 6 bases stayed unmatched. The CDR3 sequence is CASSQLAGGPGEQFF. CDR3 coding DNA: TGTGCCAGCAGCCAATTAGCGGGAGGGCCGGGTGAGCAGTTCTTC.

This sequence joins TRBV28 and TRBJ1-4; unclear D gene. V was shortened by 5 bases and J by 2 bases, with 6 bases between the two germline ends. The germline CDR1 and CDR2 sequences are MDHEN and SYDVKM. This CDR3 is 13 amino acids long. Here the CDR3 reads CASSPSTNEKLFF. For the CDR3, the DNA is TGTGCCAGCAGTCCATCCACTAATGAAAAACTGTTTTTT.

This clonotype was seen a handful of times. The rearrangement joins TRBV20-1 to TRBJ1-2, with TRBD1 matching over 10 bases. Germline V lookup: CDR1 DFQATT, CDR2 SNEGSKA (reference sequence). V shed 6 bases, J shed 7 bases, and the junction held 14 bases outside the gene matches. CDR3 size: 15 residues. The CDR3 nucleotides are TGCAGTGCCGCGGGACAGGGGCGCGCTTTGGGTGGCTACACCTTC. Translation gives CSAAGQGRALGGYTF.

This clonotype showed up just a few times. V and J are TRBV11-2 and TRBJ1-5, with TRBD1 matching over 8 bases. Germline CDR1 reads SGHAT; CDR2 reads FQNNGV. Trimming cost V 3 bases and J 10 bases; bases outside gene matches: 2. The CDR3 length is 12 residues. DNA of the CDR3: TGTGCCAGCAGCTTGGGGACAGGACCCCAGCATTTT. This sequence encodes CASSLGTGPQHF.